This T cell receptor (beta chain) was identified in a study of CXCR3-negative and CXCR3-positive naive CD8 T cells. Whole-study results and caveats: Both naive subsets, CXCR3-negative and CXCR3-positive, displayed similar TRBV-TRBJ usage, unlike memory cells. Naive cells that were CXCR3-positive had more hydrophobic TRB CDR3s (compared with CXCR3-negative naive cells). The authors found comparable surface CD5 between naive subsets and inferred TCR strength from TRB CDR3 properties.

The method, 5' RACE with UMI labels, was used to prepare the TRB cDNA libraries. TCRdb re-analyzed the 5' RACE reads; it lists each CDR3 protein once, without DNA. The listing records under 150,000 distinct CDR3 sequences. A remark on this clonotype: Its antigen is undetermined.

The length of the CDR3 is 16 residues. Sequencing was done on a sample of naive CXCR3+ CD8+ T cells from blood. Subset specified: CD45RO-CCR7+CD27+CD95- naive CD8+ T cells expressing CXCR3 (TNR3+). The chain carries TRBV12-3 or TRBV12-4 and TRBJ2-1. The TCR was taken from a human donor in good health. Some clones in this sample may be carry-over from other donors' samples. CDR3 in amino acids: CASSFPGQLGRNEQFF.